This T cell receptor beta chain appears in the sequencing data of a study of cytomegalovirus exposure and HLA in healthy donors. The CDR3 contains 16 residues. Germline CDR1 and CDR2: SGHDT and YYEEEE. The V end was cut by 2 bases, the J end by 2 bases, with 16 bases between. Study-wide results and limits: It was reported that the classifier diagnosed cytomegalovirus status with high specificity and sensitivity in both the original and validation cohorts.

It was with 60 Vbeta and 13 Jbeta primers that the PCR ran. Generated by immunoSEQ multiplex PCR, the TCRdb table keeps only in-frame clones and is missing some. This table has 90,000 to 120,000 clones, 73% appearing once. In regard to this clone: Antigen unknown.

Sequencing was performed on PBMCs. The rearrangement uses TRBV5-6 and TRBJ1-2; D gene unclear. The clonotype originates from a man aged 25 to 45 in good health and CMV-seronegative. The DNA of the CDR3 is TGTGCCAGCAGCTTTGGGCCTGACGGTATCAACTATGGCTACACCTTC. Its protein is CASSFGPDGINYGYTF.